This TCR beta chain was identified during a study of T cell repertoires in cytomegalovirus infection. Study information: CMV infection plus the matching HLA type was flagged by public TCR beta signatures.

TCRdb reprocessed the reads via MiXCR and lists one record per CDR3 protein. The profile covers around 430,000 distinct CDR3 sequences, with 40% to 50% appearing a single time and around 45% taken by the ten largest. Of note for this clonotype: Its antigen is unknown.

Per the germline V gene, CDR1 is MNHEY and CDR2 is SMNVEV (reference sequence). This CDR3 spans 13 amino acids. V lost 5 bases, J lost 3 bases, and 11 bases lay in between. The V and J genes are TRBV27 and TRBJ2-7, with D maybe TRBD2 (6 bases). Sequences were derived from cultured PBMCs, sampled from culture after CMV antigen stimulation. This clonotype was sampled from a human donor in good health (CMV status not recorded). Some clones in this sample may be carry-over from other donors' samples. The CDR3 protein is CASSPYSGYEQYF. CDR3 sequence (DNA): TGTGCCAGCAGTCCGTATAGCGGCTACGAGCAGTACTTC.